This paragraph reports one TCR beta chain. The data belong to a study of Ad26.COV2.S vaccination and SARS-CoV-2 variants. At the level of the study: Once, or twice with 56 days between doses, Ad26.COV2.S was given intramuscularly.

Treatment: about 20 received Ad26.COV2.S at low or high dose, single or two shots; five or six received placebo; per-sample allocation not given. Day 63 after the first injection of vaccine or placebo was the sampling time. A Boston donor was an adult aged 18-55 years. Vaccine was an Ad26 vector expressing Wuhan-strain SARS-CoV-2 spike. Profiled with immunoSEQ multiplex PCR; TCRdb holds only in-frame clones, not every one. Of about 400,000 clones listed, approximately 92% are singletons. CDR3 length equals 15 residues. Germline V gene sequence: CDR1 SGHTA, CDR2 FQGNSA. V shed 0 bases and J shed 5 bases, with 12 bases lying between them.

This TCR was sampled from a person between 18 and 65 years old who received the Ad26.COV2.S COVID-19 vaccine or a placebo. The rearrangement joins TRBV7-2 to TRBJ2-3; D is perhaps TRBD2 (7 bases). Source: peripheral blood, taken in a trial of Ad26.COV2.S vaccine versus placebo. CDR3 DNA sequence: TGTGCCAGCAGCTTAGCGGGGGGGCTTGGAGATACGCAGTATTTT. Protein: CASSLAGGLGDTQYF.